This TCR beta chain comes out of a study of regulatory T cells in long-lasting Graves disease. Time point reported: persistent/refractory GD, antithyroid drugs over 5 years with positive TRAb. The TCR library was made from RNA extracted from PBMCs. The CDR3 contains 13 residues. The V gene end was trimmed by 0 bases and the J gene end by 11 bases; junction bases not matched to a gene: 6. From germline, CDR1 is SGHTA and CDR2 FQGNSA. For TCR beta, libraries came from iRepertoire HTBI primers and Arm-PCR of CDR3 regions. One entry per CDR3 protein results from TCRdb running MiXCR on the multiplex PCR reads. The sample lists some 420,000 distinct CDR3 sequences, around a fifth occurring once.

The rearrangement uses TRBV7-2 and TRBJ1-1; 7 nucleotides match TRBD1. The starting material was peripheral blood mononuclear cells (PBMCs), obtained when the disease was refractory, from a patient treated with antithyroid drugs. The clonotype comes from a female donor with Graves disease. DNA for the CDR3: TGTGCCAGCAGCTTAGCGGGGACAGTGAAGGCTTTCTTT. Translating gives CASSLAGTVKAFF.